This TCR beta chain was sequenced for a study of control samples from healthy donors and cancer patients. V lost 0 bases to trimming and J lost 3 bases; unmatched junction nucleotides: 2. Germline loops: CDR1 MNHEY, CDR2 SVGAGI. The CDR3 length is 14 residues. Sequenced by immunoSEQ multiplex PCR; TCRdb stores in-frame clones only, minus some. The sample holds about 120,000 clones, approximately 89% seen once. The sample taken for sequencing was blood. V gene TRBV6-5 combines with J gene TRBJ2-7, with 7 bases aligning to TRBD1. This sequence was found in a man aged 40-55 years in good health. The CDR3 region is CASSYSAGGYEQYF. CDR3 coding DNA: TGTGCCAGCAGTTACTCGGCAGGGGGCTACGAGCAGTACTTC.